In its sample, the clone carrying this T cell receptor beta chain was seen a few times. V was cut by 4 bases and J by 6 bases, with 6 bases left in between. The CDR3 sequence is 10 residues long. Germline CDR1 SQVTM, CDR2 ANQGSEA. In the original workflow: Reference gene primers were amplified, and this amplification served to estimate nucleated cell counts. This table comes from immunoSEQ multiplex PCR, and its TCRdb copy is limited to in-frame clones, with some not included. That table furnishes V, J and clone size, whereas the DNA furnished D and trimming. The data contain fewer than 350,000 clones, 85% of them seen just once; the ten biggest clones take up around 7.8%. This sample was included in a study of blood T cell repertoires in COVID-19. Study-wide context: Collection of acute and convalescent COVID-19 samples took place in the United States, Italy and Spain.

The V gene is TRBV29-1, the J gene TRBJ1-2; no firm D call. The sequenced sample consisted of peripheral blood. This sequence was found in a human donor in a cohort sampled during active COVID-19. CDR3 sequence (DNA): TGCAGCGTTGTCCAGGATGGCTACACCTTC. Amino acids: CSVVQDGYTF.